Detailed here is one T cell receptor (beta chain). This clonotype came up a few times. Its antigen has not been determined. No base quality values were provided; no much bigger clone lies one nucleotide off. Sequencer: Illumina NovaSeq 6000. Using 5'RACE with constant-segment primers, TCRalpha and TCRbeta cDNA libraries were constructed, with sample barcodes and unique molecular identifiers added in the process. RNA was extracted from every sample with Trizol reagent. Library amplification was performed in two PCR steps, and a second sample barcode and Illumina TruSeq adapters were introduced in the second step. Sequencing of the libraries was done on an Illumina NovaSeq, producing 2 x 150 bp paired-end reads. Under the source paper's analysis protocol: Demultiplexing of reads and collapsing into UMI-guided consensus sequences were performed with migec v1.2.7. Using mixcr v2.1.11, the UMI consensuses were aligned to TRA and TRB V and J templates and assembled into clonotypes. A clonotype was counted as expanded or contracted only if both edgeR and NoisET called the change significant, with noise models trained on biological replicates. For edgeR calls, the cutoffs were a false discovery rate-adjusted p below 0.01 and a log2 fold-change threshold of 1. As an exploratory analysis of dynamics, max-normalized trajectories of the 1000 most abundant clonotypes were examined with PCA combined with hierarchical clustering. Each responding clone was given a CD4 or CD8 phenotype based on the CD4+ and CD8+ repertoires, which had been sequenced separately. TCRdb itself trimmed the public reads at Q25 with fastp, ran MiXCR and retained productive beta chains. Rows merge per CDR3 protein into single entries with the most common DNA and genes. V and J calls and clone size were set by TCRdb, not the authors. This sample holds roughly 130,000 distinct CDR3 sequences; roughly 6% were observed only once. 2% to 2.5% of the sample comes from the top ten.

This entry is derived from a study of T-cell memory formation after mild COVID-19 (dated by TCRdb to 2020 to 2023). Background for the entire study: TCR sequence clusters from the two donors were found to be largely donor specific. In a couple of donors, T-cell clones that expanded and contracted after mild COVID-19 were followed by sequencing TCRalpha and TCRbeta repertoires longitudinally. Two young, previously healthy adult volunteers, one female and one male, were included in the cohort.

Results the study describes overall, beyond this receptor: The detection of some responding clones in pre-infection memory suggests that pre-existing cross-reactive memory T cells joined the SARS-CoV-2 response. Contracting CD4+ clones turned up mainly in the CM and EM memory subsets, whereas EMRA was where CD8+ clones were enriched. SARS-CoV-2 specificity of the second-wave clones peaking on day 37 was not confirmed. Clones contracting from day 15 to 85 had balanced CD4/CD8 phenotypes, while a second wave expanding from day 15 to 37 was biased towards CD4+. The study included only two mild cases, and larger cohorts that include severe cases with pre-infection samples were judged to be necessary.

V is pared back by 7 bases and J by 7 bases, with 12 bases lying between the germline termini. CDR3 length: 12 amino acids, cysteine to phenylalanine. The CDR3 DNA has 36 bases and is translated from base 1. From a lookup of the germline V gene, CDR1 and CDR2 are KGHDR and SFDVKD. Ficoll-Paque density gradient centrifugation was the method used to isolate PBMCs. This TCR derives from an adult woman who had mild COVID-19 (a few samples of this study predate the infection). The sample titles of this study are shuffled in the database, so cell type and time point are left out; the donor was told from shared clones. Here the chain combines TRBV24-1 and TRBJ1-2, with the D gene uncertain. The sample was PBMCs or a T cell subset sorted from them (not recorded which). CDR3 sequence: CATRGPVGGYTF. The bases read TGTGCCACCAGGGGCCCCGTGGGTGGCTACACCTTC.